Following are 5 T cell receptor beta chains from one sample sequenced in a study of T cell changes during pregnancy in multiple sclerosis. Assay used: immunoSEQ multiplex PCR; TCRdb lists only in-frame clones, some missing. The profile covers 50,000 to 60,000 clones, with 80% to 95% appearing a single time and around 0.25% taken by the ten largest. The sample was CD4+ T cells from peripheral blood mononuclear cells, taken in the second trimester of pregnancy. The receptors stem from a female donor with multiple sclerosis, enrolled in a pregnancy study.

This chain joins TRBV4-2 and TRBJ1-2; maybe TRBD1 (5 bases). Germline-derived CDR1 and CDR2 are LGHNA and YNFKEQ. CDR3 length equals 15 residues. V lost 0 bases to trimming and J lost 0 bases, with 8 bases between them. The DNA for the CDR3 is TGTGCCAGCAGCCAAGAGGCAGGGACTAACTATGGCTACACCTTC. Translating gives CASSQEAGTNYGYTF.

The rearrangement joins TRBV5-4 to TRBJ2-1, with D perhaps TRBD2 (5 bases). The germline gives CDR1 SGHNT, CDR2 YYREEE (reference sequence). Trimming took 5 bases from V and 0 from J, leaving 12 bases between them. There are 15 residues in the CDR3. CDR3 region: CASSPPGFSYNEQFF. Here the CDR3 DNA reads TGTGCCAGCAGTCCCCCGGGGTTCTCCTACAATGAGCAGTTCTTC.

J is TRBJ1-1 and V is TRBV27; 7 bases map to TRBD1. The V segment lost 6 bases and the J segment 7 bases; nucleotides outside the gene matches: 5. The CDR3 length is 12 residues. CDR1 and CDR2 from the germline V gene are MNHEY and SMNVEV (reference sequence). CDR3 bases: TGTGCCAGCAGCGAACAGGGGTTTGAAGCTTTCTTT. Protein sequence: CASSEQGFEAFF.

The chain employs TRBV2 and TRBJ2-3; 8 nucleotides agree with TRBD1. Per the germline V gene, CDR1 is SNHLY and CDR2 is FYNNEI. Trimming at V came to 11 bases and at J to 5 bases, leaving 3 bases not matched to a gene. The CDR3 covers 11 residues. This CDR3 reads CAGQGRDTQYF. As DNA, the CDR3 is TGTGCCGGACAGGGAAGAGATACGCAGTATTTT.

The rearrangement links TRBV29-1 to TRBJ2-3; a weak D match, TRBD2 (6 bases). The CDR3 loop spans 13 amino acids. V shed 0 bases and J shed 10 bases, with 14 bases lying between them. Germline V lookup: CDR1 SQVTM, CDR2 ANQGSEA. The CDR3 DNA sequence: TGCAGCGTTGAAGATCCTGTGACTAGAGCGCAGTATTTT. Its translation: CSVEDPVTRAQYF.